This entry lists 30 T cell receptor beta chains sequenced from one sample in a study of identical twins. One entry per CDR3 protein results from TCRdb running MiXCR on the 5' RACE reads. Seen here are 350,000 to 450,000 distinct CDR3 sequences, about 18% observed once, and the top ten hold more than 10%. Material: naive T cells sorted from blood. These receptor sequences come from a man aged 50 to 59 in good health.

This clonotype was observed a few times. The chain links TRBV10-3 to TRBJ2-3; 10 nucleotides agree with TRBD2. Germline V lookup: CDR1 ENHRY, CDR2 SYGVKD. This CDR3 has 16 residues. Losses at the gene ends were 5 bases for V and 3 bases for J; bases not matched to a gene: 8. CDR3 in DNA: TGTGCCATCAGTCAGGCTAGCGGGAGATCGACAGATACGCAGTATTTT. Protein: CAISQASGRSTDTQYF.

CDR3 sequence: CASSPWGVEAFF. CDR3 nucleotide sequence: TGTGCCAGCTCACCCTGGGGGGTTGAAGCTTTCTTT. V gene TRBV18 combines with J gene TRBJ1-1, with D possibly TRBD1 on 5 matching bases. Deletions cut 3 bases from V and 7 bases from J, with 9 bases between. Germline lookup yields CDR1 KGHSH and CDR2 LQKENI. The CDR3 length is 12 residues.

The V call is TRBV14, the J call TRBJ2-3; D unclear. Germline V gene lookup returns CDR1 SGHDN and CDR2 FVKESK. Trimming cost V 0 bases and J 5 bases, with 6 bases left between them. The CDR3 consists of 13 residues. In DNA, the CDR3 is TGTGCCAGCAGCCAAGATGGGCTAGATACGCAGTATTTT. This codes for CASSQDGLDTQYF.

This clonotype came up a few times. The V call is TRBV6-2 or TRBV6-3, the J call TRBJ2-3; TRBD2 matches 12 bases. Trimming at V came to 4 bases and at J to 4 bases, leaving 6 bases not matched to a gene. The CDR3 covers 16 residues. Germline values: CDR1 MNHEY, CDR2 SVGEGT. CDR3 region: CASSSASGGAADTQYF. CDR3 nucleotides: TGTGCCAGCAGTTCAGCTAGCGGGGGGGCGGCAGATACGCAGTATTTT.

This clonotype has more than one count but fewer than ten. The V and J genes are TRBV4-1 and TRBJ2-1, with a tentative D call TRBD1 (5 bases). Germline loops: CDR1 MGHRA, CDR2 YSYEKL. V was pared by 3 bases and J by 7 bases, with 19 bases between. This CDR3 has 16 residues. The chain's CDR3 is CASSHYALRVGNEQFF. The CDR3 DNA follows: TGCGCCAGCAGCCACTACGCACTCAGGGTAGGGAATGAGCAGTTCTTC.

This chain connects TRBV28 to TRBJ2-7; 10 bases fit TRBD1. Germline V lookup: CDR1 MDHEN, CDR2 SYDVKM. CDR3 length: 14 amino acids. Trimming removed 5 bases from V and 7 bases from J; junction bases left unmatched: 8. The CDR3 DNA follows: TGTGCCAGCAGTCCGACAGGGGGCCGGAATGAGCAGTACTTC. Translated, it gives CASSPTGGRNEQYF.

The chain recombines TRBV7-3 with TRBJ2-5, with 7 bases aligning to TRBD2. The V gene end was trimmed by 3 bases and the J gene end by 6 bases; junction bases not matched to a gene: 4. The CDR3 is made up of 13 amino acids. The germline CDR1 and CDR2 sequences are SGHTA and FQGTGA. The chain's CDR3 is CASSLASGQTQYF. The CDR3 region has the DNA TGTGCCAGCAGCTTGGCTAGCGGTCAGACCCAGTACTTC.

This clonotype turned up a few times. The CDR3 reads CSVGQNPYEQYF. The CDR3 region has the DNA TGCAGTGTTGGACAGAACCCCTACGAGCAGTACTTC. The chain carries TRBV20-1 and TRBJ2-7, with D perhaps matching TRBD1 (6 bases). Germline V CDR1 and CDR2: DFQATT, SNEGSKA (reference sequence). The CDR3 runs 12 residues. Between the trimmed V and J ends, which lost 7 bases and 2 bases, there was a span of 12 bases.

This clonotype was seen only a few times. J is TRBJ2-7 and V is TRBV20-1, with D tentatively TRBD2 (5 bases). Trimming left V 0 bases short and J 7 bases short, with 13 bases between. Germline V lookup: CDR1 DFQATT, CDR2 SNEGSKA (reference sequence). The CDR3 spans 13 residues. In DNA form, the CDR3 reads TGCAGTGCTAGAGAGTTGCGGCCGGGGGAGCAGTACTTC. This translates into CSARELRPGEQYF.

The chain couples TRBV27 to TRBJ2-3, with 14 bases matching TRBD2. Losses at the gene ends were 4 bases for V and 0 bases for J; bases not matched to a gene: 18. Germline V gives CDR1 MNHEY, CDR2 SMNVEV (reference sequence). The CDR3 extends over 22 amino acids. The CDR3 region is CASSSPGQGTSGSLPSTDTQYF. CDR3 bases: TGTGCCAGCAGTTCACCGGGACAGGGGACTAGCGGGAGCCTGCCTAGCACAGATACGCAGTATTTT.

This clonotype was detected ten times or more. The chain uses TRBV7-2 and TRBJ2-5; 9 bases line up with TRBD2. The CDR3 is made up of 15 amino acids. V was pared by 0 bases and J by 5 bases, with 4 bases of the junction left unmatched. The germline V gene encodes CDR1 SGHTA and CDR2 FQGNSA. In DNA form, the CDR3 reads TGTGCCAGCAGCTTAGCGGGACTAGCCCTGGAGACCCAGTACTTC. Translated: CASSLAGLALETQYF. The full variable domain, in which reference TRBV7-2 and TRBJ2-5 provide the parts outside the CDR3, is GAGVSQSPSNKVTEKGKDVELRCDPISGHTALYWYRQSLGQGLEFLIYFQGNSAPDKSGLPSDRFSAERTGGSVSTLTIQRTQQEDSAVYLCASSLAGLALETQYFGPGTRLLVL.

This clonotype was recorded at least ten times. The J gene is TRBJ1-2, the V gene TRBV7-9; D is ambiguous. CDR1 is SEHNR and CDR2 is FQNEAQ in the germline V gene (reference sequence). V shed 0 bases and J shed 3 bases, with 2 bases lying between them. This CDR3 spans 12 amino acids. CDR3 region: CASSLADYGYTF. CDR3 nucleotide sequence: TGTGCCAGCAGCTTAGCGGACTATGGCTACACCTTC.

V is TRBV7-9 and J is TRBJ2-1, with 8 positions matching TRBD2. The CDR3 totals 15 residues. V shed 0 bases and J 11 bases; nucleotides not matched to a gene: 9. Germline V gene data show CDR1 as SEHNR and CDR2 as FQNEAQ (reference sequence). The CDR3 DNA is TGTGCCAGCAGCTTAGCCGGCGGGAGGTTCTCCAAGCAGTTCTTC. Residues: CASSLAGGRFSKQFF.

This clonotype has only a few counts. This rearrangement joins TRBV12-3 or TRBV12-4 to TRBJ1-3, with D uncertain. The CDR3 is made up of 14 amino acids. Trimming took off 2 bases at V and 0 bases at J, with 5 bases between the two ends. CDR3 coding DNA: TGTGCCAGCAGTTTATGGAGCTCTGGAAACACCATATATTTT. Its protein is CASSLWSSGNTIYF.

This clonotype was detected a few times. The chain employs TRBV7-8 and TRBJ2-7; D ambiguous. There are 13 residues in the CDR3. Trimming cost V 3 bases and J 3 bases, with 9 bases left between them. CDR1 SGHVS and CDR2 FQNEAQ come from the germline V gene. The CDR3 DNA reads TGTGCCAGCAGCTTTAGCCCGGTCTACGAGCAGTACTTC. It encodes CASSFSPVYEQYF.

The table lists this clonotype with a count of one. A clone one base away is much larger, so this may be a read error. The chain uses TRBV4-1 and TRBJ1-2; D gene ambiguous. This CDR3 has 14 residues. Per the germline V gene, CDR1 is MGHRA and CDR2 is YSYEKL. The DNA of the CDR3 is TGCGCCGGCAGCCAACTCGATGGGAACTATGGCTACACCTTC. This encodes CAGSQLDGNYGYTF.

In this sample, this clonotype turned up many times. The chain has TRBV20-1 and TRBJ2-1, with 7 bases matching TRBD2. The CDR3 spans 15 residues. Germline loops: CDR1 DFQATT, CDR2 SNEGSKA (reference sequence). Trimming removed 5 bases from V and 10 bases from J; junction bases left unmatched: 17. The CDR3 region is CSAGIPSGYLGEQFF. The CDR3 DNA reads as TGCAGTGCTGGAATTCCTAGCGGCTACCTGGGGGAGCAGTTCTTC.

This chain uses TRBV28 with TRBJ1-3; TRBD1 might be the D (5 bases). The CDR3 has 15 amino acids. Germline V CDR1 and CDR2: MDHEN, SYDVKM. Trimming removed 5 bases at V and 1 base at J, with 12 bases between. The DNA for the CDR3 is TGTGCCAGCAGTCTGTCAAGGACATCTGGAAACACCATATATTTT. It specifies CASSLSRTSGNTIYF.

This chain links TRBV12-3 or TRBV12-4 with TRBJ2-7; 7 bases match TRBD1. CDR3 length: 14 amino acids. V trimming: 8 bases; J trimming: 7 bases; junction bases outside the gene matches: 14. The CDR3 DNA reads TGTGCCAGCGGATATACAGGGGACGGAGGAGAGCAGTACTTC. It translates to CASGYTGDGGEQYF.

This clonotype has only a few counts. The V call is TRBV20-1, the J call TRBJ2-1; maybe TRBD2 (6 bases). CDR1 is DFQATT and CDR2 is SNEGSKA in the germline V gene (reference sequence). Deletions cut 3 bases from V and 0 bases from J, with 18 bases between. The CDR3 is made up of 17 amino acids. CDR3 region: CSASAVLSGSSYNEQFF. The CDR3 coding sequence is TGCAGTGCTAGTGCGGTTCTTTCCGGGAGCTCCTACAATGAGCAGTTCTTC.

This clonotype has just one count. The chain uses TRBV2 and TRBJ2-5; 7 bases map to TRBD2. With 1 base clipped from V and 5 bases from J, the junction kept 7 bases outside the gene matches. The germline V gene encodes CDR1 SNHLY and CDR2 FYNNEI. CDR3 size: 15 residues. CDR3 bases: TGTGCCAGCAGTGAAGGGGGGGGACCAGGGGAGACCCAGTACTTC. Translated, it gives CASSEGGGPGETQYF.

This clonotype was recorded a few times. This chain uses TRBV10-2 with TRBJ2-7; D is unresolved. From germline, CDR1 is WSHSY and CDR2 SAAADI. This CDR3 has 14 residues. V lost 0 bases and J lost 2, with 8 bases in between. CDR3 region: CASSESGGTYEQYF. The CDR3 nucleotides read TGCGCCAGCAGTGAGTCCGGCGGAACCTACGAGCAGTACTTC.

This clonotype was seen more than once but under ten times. The CDR3 sequence: CASSLIGREDYEQYF. The CDR3, as DNA: TGTGCCAGCAGCTTAATCGGCAGGGAAGATTACGAGCAGTACTTC. The V call is TRBV7-6, the J call TRBJ2-7, with D perhaps matching TRBD1 (5 bases). Germline V gene data show CDR1 as SGHVS and CDR2 as FNYEAQ. Trimming cost V 2 bases and J 4 bases, with 15 bases left between them. CDR3 length: 15 residues.

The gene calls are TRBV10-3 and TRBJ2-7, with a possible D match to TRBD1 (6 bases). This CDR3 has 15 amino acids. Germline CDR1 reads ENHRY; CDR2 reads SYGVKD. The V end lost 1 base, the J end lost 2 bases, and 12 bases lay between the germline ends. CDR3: CAISEFGQSAYEQYF. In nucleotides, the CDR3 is TGTGCCATCAGTGAGTTTGGACAGAGCGCCTACGAGCAGTACTTC.

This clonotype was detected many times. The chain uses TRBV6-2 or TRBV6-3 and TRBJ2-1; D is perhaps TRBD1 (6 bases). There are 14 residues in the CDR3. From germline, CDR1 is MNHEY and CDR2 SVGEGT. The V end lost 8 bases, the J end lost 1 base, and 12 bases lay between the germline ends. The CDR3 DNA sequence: TGTGCCAGCTCTCGTACAGGGTCCTACAATGAGCAGTTCTTC. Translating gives CASSRTGSYNEQFF.

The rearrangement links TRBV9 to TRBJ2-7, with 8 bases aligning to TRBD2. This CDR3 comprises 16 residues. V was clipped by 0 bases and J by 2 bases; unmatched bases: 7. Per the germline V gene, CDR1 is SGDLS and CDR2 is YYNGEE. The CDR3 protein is CASSVGGSGVPYEQYF. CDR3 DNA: TGTGCCAGCAGCGTAGGGGGTAGCGGGGTCCCCTACGAGCAGTACTTC.

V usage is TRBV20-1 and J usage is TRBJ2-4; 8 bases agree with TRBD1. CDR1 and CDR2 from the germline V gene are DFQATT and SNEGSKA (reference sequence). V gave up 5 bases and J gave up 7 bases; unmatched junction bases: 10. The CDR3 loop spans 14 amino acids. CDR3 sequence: CSAAADRGRNIQYF. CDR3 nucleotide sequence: TGCAGTGCTGCCGCTGACAGGGGACGGAACATTCAGTACTTC.

The CDR3 region is CASRPGTANTEAFF. CDR3 DNA: TGTGCCAGCAGGCCCGGGACAGCGAACACTGAAGCTTTCTTT. V and J are TRBV6-2 or TRBV6-3 and TRBJ1-1; 7 bases are a match to TRBD1. The CDR3 runs to 14 residues. The germline V gene has CDR1 MNHEY and CDR2 SVGEGT. The ends lost 6 bases at V and 1 base at J; junction bases unmatched: 5.

The CDR3 DNA follows: TGCAGTGCCCCGAGGTTGGAGATGAACACTGAAGCTTTCTTT. Residues: CSAPRLEMNTEAFF. The chain employs TRBV20-1 and TRBJ1-1; no firm D call. The CDR3 sequence is 14 residues long. Germline V lookup: CDR1 DFQATT, CDR2 SNEGSKA (reference sequence). V was pared by 6 bases and J by 0 bases, with 14 bases between.

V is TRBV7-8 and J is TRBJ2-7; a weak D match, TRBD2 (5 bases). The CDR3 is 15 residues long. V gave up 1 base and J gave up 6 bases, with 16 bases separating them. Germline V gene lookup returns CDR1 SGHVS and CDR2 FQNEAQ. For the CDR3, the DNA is TGTGCCAGCAGCTTAGTTGTAGGGAGTGAGGGCGAGCAGTACTTC. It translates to CASSLVVGSEGEQYF. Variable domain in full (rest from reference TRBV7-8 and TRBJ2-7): GAGVSQSPRYKVAKRGQDVALRCDPISGHVSLFWYQQALGQGPEFLTYFQNEAQLDKSGLPSDRFFAERPEGSVSTLKIQRTQQEDSAVYLCASSLVVGSEGEQYFGPGTRLTVT.